This record concerns one T cell receptor beta chain sequence. Its specificity is unknown. The junction shows a germline mismatch at one end, possibly a read error. The data derive from a study of tumor-infiltrating lymphocytes in primary liver carcinoma. Study results and caveats: Relative to blood, tumors carried a significantly larger fraction of the repertoire in their top 250 clones (p = 0.039).

Germline values: CDR1 SGHAT, CDR2 FQNNGV. The CDR3 loop spans 14 amino acids. Total RNA (approximately 450 ng) served as template for TCR beta cDNA synthesis primed by a constant-region primer. Slightly modified ARM-PCR served as the procedure for the TCR beta libraries. These libraries came from three rounds of nested multiplex PCR. Two initial PCR rounds of roughly 10 cycles each paired TRBV1-TRBV30 forward primers with a C-beta reverse primer. TCRdb processed the multiplex PCR reads anew with MiXCR; each CDR3 protein has one entry. Among almost 200,000 distinct CDR3 sequences listed, approximately 65% were seen once. Germline DNA was extracted alongside blood RNA, which was obtained from unsorted whole blood.

Sequencing input: peripheral blood. The chain joins TRBV11-2 to TRBJ2-3, with D perhaps matching TRBD1 or TRBD2 (6 bases each). This clonotype was obtained from a woman aged 55-69 years with primary liver carcinoma and hepatitis B virus infection. CDR3 in amino acids: CASSQGSRGYTHCF. The CDR3 bases are TGTGCCAGCAGCCAGGGGTCTCGGGGGTATACGCACTGTTTT.